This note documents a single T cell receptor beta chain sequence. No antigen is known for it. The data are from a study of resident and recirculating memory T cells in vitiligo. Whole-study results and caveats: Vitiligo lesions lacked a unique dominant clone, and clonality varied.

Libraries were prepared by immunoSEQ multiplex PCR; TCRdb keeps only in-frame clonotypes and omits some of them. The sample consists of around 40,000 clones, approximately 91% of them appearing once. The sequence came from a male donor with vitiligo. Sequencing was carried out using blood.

CDR3 protein: CASSIATSRGTEAFF. CDR3 in DNA: TGTGCCAGTAGTATAGCAACCTCCCGGGGAACTGAAGCTTTCTTT. The J gene is TRBJ1-1, the V gene TRBV19; D gene ambiguous. The length of the CDR3 is 15 residues. V was shortened by 1 base and J by 5 bases, with 14 bases between the two germline ends. In germline, CDR1 is LNHDA, CDR2 SQIVND (reference sequence).